This entry lists 26 T cell receptor beta chains sequenced from one sample in a study of T cell responses to AZD1222 COVID-19 vaccine. Data came from immunoSEQ multiplex PCR; TCRdb stores just in-frame clones and leaves some out. This sample carries around 96,000 clones, just over 90% of them seen once, and the ten largest clones take 9.5% to 13%. The material was peripheral blood, obtained 28 days after the second AZD1222 dose. The receptors were sampled from an adult who received the AZD1222 COVID-19 vaccine.

The J gene is TRBJ1-2, the V gene TRBV7-3; D unclear. The germline V gene encodes CDR1 SGHTA and CDR2 FQGTGA. Trimming pared 5 bases from V and 2 bases from J, leaving 18 bases between. The CDR3 is 16 amino acids. The CDR3 nucleotides read TGTGCCAGCAGCCACTTAAACACCCACCGAAACTATGGCTACACCTTC. Residues: CASSHLNTHRNYGYTF.

The chain carries TRBV7-9 and TRBJ1-5, with TRBD1 identical over 7 bases. Germline V lookup: CDR1 SEHNR, CDR2 FQNEAQ (reference sequence). The length of the CDR3 is 16 residues. J was trimmed by 6 bases and V by 1 base; bases with no gene match: 9. The CDR3 reads CASSLVFGTVVQPQHF. CDR3 coding DNA: TGTGCCAGCAGCTTAGTTTTCGGGACAGTGGTTCAGCCCCAGCATTTT.

This rearrangement joins TRBV24-1 to TRBJ2-3; D call uncertain. Looked up from germline, CDR1 is KGHDR and CDR2 is SFDVKD. V dropped 5 bases and J dropped 1 base, with 15 bases sitting between them. CDR3 length equals 16 residues. As DNA, the CDR3 is TGTGCCACCAGTGGGGGTCTTGTTGACGGCACAGATACGCAGTATTTT. Its translation: CATSGGLVDGTDTQYF.

The chain combines TRBV6-5 with TRBJ1-5; 7 positions agree with TRBD1. V lost 7 bases, J lost 3 bases, and 3 bases stayed unmatched. Germline V CDR1 and CDR2: MNHEY, SVGAGI. CDR3 length: 13 residues. In nucleotides, the CDR3 is TGTGCCAGCATGGGGACAGCCAATCAGCCCCAGCATTTT. Translated: CASMGTANQPQHF.

This chain connects TRBV7-9 to TRBJ2-2; no clear D. This CDR3 region has 13 residues. CDR1 and CDR2 from the germline V gene are SEHNR and FQNEAQ (reference sequence). The V end lost 3 bases, the J end lost 7 bases, and 9 bases lay between the germline ends. CDR3 sequence reads: CASSFPNHGELFF. CDR3 nucleotide sequence: TGTGCCAGCAGCTTCCCTAACCACGGGGAGCTGTTTTTT.

The chain combines TRBV5-1 with TRBJ1-2; D call uncertain. V gave up 0 bases and J gave up 2 bases, with 5 bases separating them. The germline V gene encodes CDR1 SGHRS and CDR2 YFSETQ. The CDR3 covers 13 residues. CDR3 bases: TGCGCCAGCAGCTTGGACACCAACTATGGCTACACCTTC. It translates to CASSLDTNYGYTF.

The V and J genes are TRBV14 and TRBJ2-6; 9 positions match TRBD2. The V gene end was trimmed by 4 bases and the J gene end by 0 bases; junction bases not matched to a gene: 10. The CDR3 totals 19 residues. The V gene's germline CDR1 is SGHDN and CDR2 FVKESK. Here the CDR3 reads CASSPGWTSALSGANVLTF. In nucleotides, the CDR3 is TGTGCCAGCAGCCCGGGATGGACTAGCGCTCTCTCTGGGGCCAACGTCCTGACTTTC.

This sequence joins TRBV6-6 and TRBJ1-5, with D uncertain. This CDR3 comprises 15 residues. Germline-derived CDR1 and CDR2 are MNHNY and SVGAGI (reference sequence). Deletions cut 10 bases from V and 4 bases from J, with 20 bases between. CDR3 region: CATTNRVSGNQPQHF. CDR3 DNA: TGTGCCACTACAAACCGGGTTTCGGGGAATCAGCCCCAGCATTTT.

The gene calls are TRBV7-8 and TRBJ1-1; D is unclear. The V end was cut by 7 bases, the J end by 4 bases, with 16 bases between. The CDR3 extends over 14 amino acids. The germline V gene has CDR1 SGHVS and CDR2 FQNEAQ. The CDR3 here is CASTTIREATEAFF. In nucleotides, the CDR3 is TGTGCCAGCACCACAATACGGGAGGCCACTGAAGCTTTCTTT. Using reference TRBV7-8 and TRBJ1-1 for the parts outside the CDR3, the full variable domain is GAGVSQSPRYKVAKRGQDVALRCDPISGHVSLFWYQQALGQGPEFLTYFQNEAQLDKSGLPSDRFFAERPEGSVSTLKIQRTQQEDSAVYLCASTTIREATEAFFGQGTRLTVV.

The chain has TRBV5-4 and TRBJ1-2; 8 bases are shared with TRBD1. The V and J ends lost 4 bases and 8 bases, in that order; junction bases with no gene match: 7. Germline assignment: CDR1 SGHNT and CDR2 YYREEE (reference sequence). CDR3 size: 13 residues. The CDR3 is CASSPNDRGGYTF. The CDR3 DNA is TGTGCCAGCAGCCCAAATGACAGGGGCGGCTACACCTTC.

The genes are TRBV5-6 and TRBJ2-3; D is perhaps TRBD2 (7 bases). The CDR3 has 15 residues. The germline V gene encodes CDR1 SGHDT and CDR2 YYEEEE. The V end lost 4 bases, the J end lost 0 bases, and 12 bases lay between the germline ends. The CDR3 nucleotides read TGTGCCAGCAGCCGGGGGCGGGGGAGCACAGATACGCAGTATTTT. Translating gives CASSRGRGSTDTQYF.

This clone was counted a single time. This sequence joins TRBV28 and TRBJ2-5; no definite D call. Germline CDR1 MDHEN, CDR2 SYDVKM. This CDR3 comprises 13 residues. The ends were cut back, 1 base at V and 4 bases at J, with 7 bases in the middle. The CDR3 is CASSLSGRETQYF. The CDR3 region has the DNA TGTGCCAGCAGTTTATCGGGCAGAGAGACCCAGTACTTC.

This chain connects TRBV7-8 to TRBJ1-5, with D unclear. This CDR3 has 15 residues. V lost 5 bases, J lost 1 base, and 12 bases lay in between. Germline V gives CDR1 SGHVS, CDR2 FQNEAQ. The DNA for the CDR3 is TGTGCCAGCAGCAGAGACCGATACAGCAATCAGCCCCAGCATTTT. This gives the protein CASSRDRYSNQPQHF.

J is TRBJ2-7 and V is TRBV12-3 or TRBV12-4; 9 bases match TRBD2. Unmatched junction bases numbered 1, after V lost 6 bases and J lost 4 bases. The CDR3 sequence is 12 residues long. The CDR3 spells CASSLAGYEQYF. The CDR3 nucleotides are TGTGCCAGCAGCCTAGCGGGGTACGAGCAGTACTTC.

In this sample, this clone turned up a few times. The chain recombines TRBV5-1 with TRBJ1-4; D may be TRBD1 (5 bases). V lost 0 bases and J lost 5, with 11 bases in between. The CDR3 has 15 residues. Germline assignment: CDR1 SGHRS and CDR2 YFSETQ. CDR3 loop: CASSLEGRNNEKLFF. CDR3 DNA sequence: TGCGCCAGCAGCTTGGAGGGGAGAAACAATGAAAAACTGTTTTTT.

The chain has TRBV15 and TRBJ1-6; D is unresolved. V lost 5 bases and J lost 10, with 18 bases in between. Germline CDR1 reads LNHNV; CDR2 reads YYDKDF (reference sequence). This CDR3 has 15 residues. The CDR3 bases are TGTGCCACCAGCCCTATGACCTTAGTGGGGTCACCCCTCCACTTT. It translates to CATSPMTLVGSPLHF.

The rearrangement joins TRBV7-6 to TRBJ2-2; D ambiguous. This CDR3 has 14 amino acids. Germline CDR1 reads SGHVS; CDR2 reads FNYEAQ. V lost 5 bases to trimming and J lost 5 bases, with 12 bases between them. The DNA of the CDR3 is TGTGCCAGCAGCCCAGGTTCGGAGACCGGGGAGCTGTTTTTT. Translation: CASSPGSETGELFF.

The chain joins TRBV16 to TRBJ2-2, with D unresolved. This CDR3 is built from 16 residues. Germline values: CDR1 KGHSY, CDR2 FQNENV. Trimming cost V 3 bases and J 0 bases, with 11 bases left between them. The CDR3, as DNA: TGTGCCAGCAGCCATCAGGCAATCGCGAACACCGGGGAGCTGTTTTTT. This translates into CASSHQAIANTGELFF. The full variable domain, completed using reference TRBV16 and TRBJ2-2, is GEEVAQTPKHLVRGEGQKAKLYCAPIKGHSYVFWYQQVLKNEFKFLISFQNENVFDETGMPKERFSAKCLPNSPCSLEIQATKLEDSAVYFCASSHQAIANTGELFFGEGSRLTVL.

This chain uses TRBV2 with TRBJ1-2; tentative D call: TRBD1 (5 bases). V was shortened by 7 bases and J by 0 bases, with 18 bases between the two germline ends. The CDR3 totals 16 residues. The V gene's germline CDR1 is SNHLY and CDR2 FYNNEI. The CDR3 nucleotides read TGTGCCAGCACTTCATCAGGGCTGGGGACTAACTATGGCTACACCTTC. Translation gives CASTSSGLGTNYGYTF.

V gene TRBV5-1 combines with J gene TRBJ2-7; D unclear. V lost 0 bases to trimming and J lost 5 bases, with 18 bases between them. Germline V CDR1 and CDR2: SGHRS, YFSETQ. The CDR3 is 16 residues long. CDR3 DNA sequence: TGCGCCAGCAGCTTGGCATCCCTTCCTCTCTGGGACGAGCAGTACTTC. Protein sequence: CASSLASLPLWDEQYF.

This clone was counted once. Other DNA sequences in this specimen translate into the identical CDR3. The J gene is TRBJ2-3, the V gene TRBV18; D gene unclear. The CDR3 length is 12 residues. Trimming left V 2 bases short and J 3 bases short, with 3 bases between. The germline CDR1 and CDR2 sequences are KGHSH and LQKENI. CDR3: CASSPGTDTQYF. In nucleotides, the CDR3 is TGTGCCAGCTCACCAGGGACAGATACGCAGTATTTT.

With respect to this clone: Germline and junction disagree at one end, which may indicate a read error. This chain uses TRBV7-7 with TRBJ2-2, with D hard to call. The CDR3 runs to 16 residues. The germline CDR1 and CDR2 sequences are SSHAT and FNYEAQ (reference sequence). The CDR3 DNA is TGTGCTAGCAGCATAACATCACGTACTAACACCGGGGAGCTGTTTTTT. Translated: CASSITSRTNTGELFF.

The J gene is TRBJ2-4, the V gene TRBV27; 11 nucleotides agree with TRBD2. CDR1 is MNHEY, CDR2 SMNVEV, per germline (reference sequence). The CDR3 has 15 residues. Unmatched junction bases numbered 1, after V lost 0 bases and J lost 6 bases. CDR3 bases: TGTGCCAGCAGTTTATCCCTAGCGGGAGGAAACATTCAGTACTTC. Its translation is CASSLSLAGGNIQYF.

The chain has TRBV28 and TRBJ1-5; D perhaps matches TRBD1 (6 bases). This CDR3 spans 14 amino acids. Germline V lookup: CDR1 MDHEN, CDR2 SYDVKM. V shed 5 bases and J shed 2 bases, with 10 bases lying between them. Here the CDR3 reads CASSPRGGNQPQHF. The CDR3 coding sequence is TGTGCCAGCAGTCCGAGGGGGGGCAATCAGCCCCAGCATTTT.

The CDR3 spells CASSQDWGLSTEAFF. In DNA form, the CDR3 reads TGTGCCAGCAGCCAAGATTGGGGGCTGTCGACTGAAGCTTTCTTT. The chain has TRBV14 and TRBJ1-1; perhaps TRBD1 as D (6 bases). The CDR3 totals 15 residues. The V gene lost 0 bases and the J gene lost 5 bases, with 13 bases spanning the gap. In germline, CDR1 is SGHDN, CDR2 FVKESK. Full variable domain (rest looked up from reference TRBV14 and TRBJ1-1): EAGVTQFPSHSVIEKGQTVTLRCDPISGHDNLYWYRRVMGKEIKFLLHFVKESKQDESGMPNNRFLAERTGGTYSTLKVQPAELEDSGVYFCASSQDWGLSTEAFFGQGTRLTVV.

This chain connects TRBV6-6 to TRBJ1-4; D is possibly TRBD1 (5 bases). Per the germline V gene, CDR1 is MNHNY and CDR2 is SVGAGI (reference sequence). V lost 6 bases and J 7 bases, leaving 18 bases between the germline ends. The CDR3 runs to 15 residues. CDR3: CASSPGVGDIEKLFF. The CDR3 coding sequence is TGTGCCAGCAGCCCCGGGGTAGGGGATATTGAAAAACTGTTTTTT.